The 29 T cell receptor beta chains below come from one sample, sequenced in a study of blood T cells in healthy people across ages. A second 7 to 11 cycle PCR used barcoded and J-beta primers. MiXCR was run by TCRdb on the 5' RACE reads, yielding one entry per CDR3 protein. The sample records around 1,500,000 distinct CDR3 sequences, roughly 40% being singletons. The specimen was blood. These receptor sequences come from a woman aged 18 to 35 in good health.

V usage is TRBV28 and J usage is TRBJ1-1; D is unclear. The germline CDR1 and CDR2 sequences are MDHEN and SYDVKM. Trimming cost V 5 bases and J 2 bases, with 12 bases left between them. The CDR3 consists of 14 residues. The CDR3 nucleotides are TGTGCCAGCAGTGCCCCGTGGGCCAACACTGAAGCTTTCTTT. Amino acids: CASSAPWANTEAFF.

This clonotype appeared once. V usage is TRBV5-1 and J usage is TRBJ2-1; D is perhaps TRBD1 or TRBD2 (5 bases each). Per the germline V gene, CDR1 is SGHRS and CDR2 is YFSETQ. With 4 bases removed from V and 10 bases from J, the gap between germline ends came to 18 bases. The CDR3 length is 14 residues. This CDR3 is CASSPGTLGLEQFF. The CDR3 bases are TGCGCCAGCAGCCCAGGGACCCTGGGGCTGGAGCAGTTCTTC.

The genes are TRBV29-1 and TRBJ1-2; D not certain. This CDR3 has 12 amino acids. Germline V gene lookup returns CDR1 SQVTM and CDR2 ANQGSEA. Trimming left V 6 bases short and J 6 bases short, with 14 bases between. The CDR3 DNA follows: TGCAGCGTGGGCGGGCGGCGGGATGGCTACACCTTC. Its protein is CSVGGRRDGYTF.

The J gene is TRBJ1-2, the V gene TRBV4-2; D is unclear. The germline CDR1 and CDR2 sequences are LGHNA and YNFKEQ. This CDR3 comprises 16 residues. V was trimmed by 0 bases and J by 4 bases, leaving 15 bases between them. The CDR3 protein is CASSQEILAVAYGYTF. The CDR3 DNA is TGTGCCAGCAGCCAAGAGATCTTAGCAGTAGCCTATGGCTACACCTTC.

This chain links TRBV5-1 with TRBJ2-1; the D gene is possibly TRBD2 (5 bases). The V gene lost 8 bases and the J gene lost 7 bases, with 28 bases spanning the gap. The germline V gene encodes CDR1 SGHRS and CDR2 YFSETQ. The CDR3 covers 17 residues. CDR3 sequence reads: CARISDRRSRFENEQFF. In DNA, the CDR3 is TGCGCCAGGATCTCGGACCGGAGGAGTCGGTTCGAGAATGAGCAGTTCTTC.

This clonotype was picked up a small number of times. The V call is TRBV9, the J call TRBJ1-2; D uncertain. The V gene lost 2 bases and the J gene lost 2 bases, with 10 bases spanning the gap. The CDR3 is made up of 14 amino acids. CDR1 and CDR2 from the germline V gene are SGDLS and YYNGEE. CDR3 sequence: CASSVNGRNYGYTF. The CDR3 DNA reads as TGTGCCAGCAGCGTGAACGGACGGAACTATGGCTACACCTTC.

The genes are TRBV20-1 and TRBJ1-2, with 8 bases that match TRBD1. The CDR3 runs to 17 residues. The V and J ends lost 0 bases and 2 bases, in that order; junction bases with no gene match: 11. Germline V CDR1 and CDR2: DFQATT, SNEGSKA (reference sequence). CDR3 sequence reads: CSAREIAGQGANYGYTF. Here the CDR3 DNA reads TGCAGTGCTAGAGAAATAGCGGGCCAGGGGGCCAACTATGGCTACACCTTC.

This clonotype occurred a few times. V gene TRBV9 combines with J gene TRBJ2-2; D is undetermined. The germline V and J ends were trimmed by 3 bases and 0 bases, with 12 bases remaining between them. The germline CDR1 and CDR2 sequences are SGDLS and YYNGEE. The CDR3 consists of 16 residues. CDR3 residues: CASSGLGAANTGELFF. Written as DNA, the CDR3 is TGTGCCAGCAGCGGTTTAGGTGCGGCGAACACCGGGGAGCTGTTTTTT.

This clonotype was detected once. V and J are TRBV12-3 or TRBV12-4 and TRBJ2-1; TRBD2 agrees at 10 bases. V lost 2 bases, J lost 10 bases, and 8 bases stayed unmatched. CDR3 length equals 15 residues. In DNA form, the CDR3 reads TGTGCCAGCAGTTTATCGGCTAGCGGGAGTTACGAGCAGTTCTTC. This gives the protein CASSLSASGSYEQFF.

The chain couples TRBV11-2 to TRBJ2-3; 11 nucleotides align to TRBD2. V shed 7 bases, J shed 6 bases, and the junction held 9 bases outside the gene matches. This CDR3 region has 15 residues. Germline CDR1 SGHAT, CDR2 FQNNGV. The CDR3 DNA reads TGTGCCAGCACCTCTAGCGGGGGGCCCCCGGATACGCAGTATTTT. This codes for CASTSSGGPPDTQYF.

This clonotype was recorded many times. This chain links TRBV20-1 with TRBJ1-2; maybe TRBD1 (6 bases). V was pared by 0 bases and J by 6 bases, with 14 bases between. Germline V gene data show CDR1 as DFQATT and CDR2 as SNEGSKA (reference sequence). The CDR3 has 14 residues. CDR3 DNA: TGCAGTGCTAGAGATCATACAGGGAGGGATGGCTACACCTTC. Translating it yields CSARDHTGRDGYTF.

This chain links TRBV28 with TRBJ1-4; TRBD1 matches at 8 bases. CDR3 length: 12 residues. Germline loops: CDR1 MDHEN, CDR2 SYDVKM. Trimming at V came to 7 bases and at J to 11 bases, leaving 6 bases not matched to a gene. This CDR3 reads CASTQTGGKLFF. CDR3 DNA: TGTGCCAGCACCCAAACAGGGGGGAAACTGTTTTTT.

This clonotype was found a few times. The gene calls are TRBV6-1 and TRBJ2-7, with TRBD1 matching over 8 bases. Germline V lookup: CDR1 MNHNS, CDR2 SASEGT. After removal of 6 bases from V and 3 bases from J, the junction contained 10 bases not matched to a gene. The CDR3 loop spans 15 amino acids. The CDR3 sequence is CASSPMTGAVYEQYF. CDR3 nucleotide sequence: TGTGCCAGCAGCCCTATGACAGGGGCTGTCTACGAGCAGTACTTC.

The genes are TRBV10-3 and TRBJ1-1, with D hard to call. Germline V gives CDR1 ENHRY, CDR2 SYGVKD. The ends were cut back, 10 bases at V and 1 base at J, with 13 bases in the middle. CDR3 length equals 13 residues. The CDR3 region is CATGGGWNTEAFF. The CDR3 nucleotides read TGTGCCACCGGCGGCGGCTGGAACACTGAAGCTTTCTTT.

This clonotype turned up a few times. The chain carries TRBV4-1 and TRBJ2-5; 9 nucleotides line up with TRBD2. TRBJ2-7 matches the DNA end more closely, so the J call is doubtful. The CDR3 covers 16 residues. The germline V gene has CDR1 MGHRA and CDR2 YSYEKL. This chain's CDR3 is CASSQGRTSVKNEQYF. In nucleotides, the CDR3 is TGCGCCAGCAGCCAAGGGAGGACTAGCGTAAAAAACGAGCAGTACTTC.

The rearrangement links TRBV30 to TRBJ2-3, with D unclear. The germline CDR1 and CDR2 sequences are GTSNPN and SVGIG (reference sequence). V was clipped by 5 bases and J by 4 bases, with 13 bases between them. There are 13 residues in the CDR3. CDR3 DNA sequence: TGTGCCTGGGGAACGTACGGCCCAGATACGCAGTATTTT. This sequence encodes CAWGTYGPDTQYF.

V and J are TRBV3-1 and TRBJ2-2; D is possibly TRBD1 or TRBD2 (5 bases each). Trimming removed 6 bases from V and 3 bases from J, with 23 bases in between. Germline V gene data show CDR1 as LGHDT and CDR2 as YNNKEL (reference sequence). The CDR3 consists of 18 residues. CDR3 protein: CASSPMGSSGTDTGELFF. The DNA of the CDR3 is TGTGCCAGCAGTCCTATGGGCTCATCCGGGACGGACACCGGGGAGCTGTTTTTT.

The rearrangement uses TRBV20-1 and TRBJ1-2; a weak D match, TRBD1 (5 bases). V was trimmed by 4 bases and J by 6 bases, leaving 12 bases between them. This CDR3 region has 12 residues. From germline, CDR1 is DFQATT and CDR2 SNEGSKA (reference sequence). The CDR3 DNA reads as TGCAGTGCTACCCCGAGGGGACATGGCTACACCTTC. Its protein is CSATPRGHGYTF.

CDR3 residues: CASRTPNIDEQFF. Written as DNA, the CDR3 is TGTGCCAGCAGGACCCCGAACATCGATGAGCAGTTCTTC. The chain carries TRBV6-1 and TRBJ2-1; D not resolved. The CDR3 has 13 amino acids. The V and J ends lost 6 bases and 8 bases respectively, with 14 bases between them. Germline V CDR1 and CDR2: MNHNS, SASEGT.

The chain uses TRBV6-1 and TRBJ2-7; 11 nucleotides line up with TRBD2. The J call is in doubt because the DNA end fits TRBJ2-4 better. The CDR3 sequence is 18 residues long. CDR1 is MNHNS, CDR2 SASEGT, per germline. The CDR3 here is CASSEARVAGGPRHIQYF. Written as DNA, the CDR3 is TGTGCCAGCAGTGAAGCTAGAGTAGCGGGAGGGCCAAGGCACATTCAGTACTTC.

This clonotype appeared a few times. The genes are TRBV29-1 and TRBJ2-3; 11 positions match TRBD2. This CDR3 is built from 14 residues. The ends lost 3 bases at V and 3 bases at J; junction bases unmatched: 2. The V gene's germline CDR1 is SQVTM and CDR2 ANQGSEA. This CDR3 reads CSVDTSGGTDTQYF. The CDR3 DNA is TGCAGCGTTGACACTAGCGGGGGAACAGATACGCAGTATTTT.

The V gene is TRBV14, the J gene TRBJ2-1; possible D gene TRBD2, 6 bases. Germline loops: CDR1 SGHDN, CDR2 FVKESK. V was cut by 2 bases and J by 3 bases, with 8 bases left in between. This CDR3 contains 14 residues. The DNA for the CDR3 is TGTGCCAGCAGCCAACGGCGGGACTACAATGAGCAGTTCTTC. Translation gives CASSQRRDYNEQFF.

This clonotype was picked up one time. An end of the junction differs from the germline gene, which may be a read error. V gene TRBV6-5 combines with J gene TRBJ2-1, with D perhaps TRBD2 (6 bases). The germline V gene has CDR1 MNHEY and CDR2 SVGAGI. This CDR3 region has 15 residues. Here the CDR3 DNA reads TGTGCCAGCAGCTTAGCGGCTAGCTCCTACAATAAGCAGTTCTTC. This codes for CASSLAASSYNKQFF.

The rearrangement uses TRBV9 and TRBJ2-3; perhaps D is TRBD1 or TRBD2 (5 bases each). The CDR3 runs to 15 residues. The germline CDR1 and CDR2 sequences are SGDLS and YYNGEE. V lost 0 bases and J 6 bases, leaving 14 bases between the germline ends. In DNA form, the CDR3 reads TGTGCCAGCAGCGTAGGAAGGGGCTGGGGGGATACGCAGTATTTT. Its protein product is CASSVGRGWGDTQYF.

The V and J genes are TRBV6-2 or TRBV6-3 and TRBJ2-7, with 12 positions matching TRBD1. Germline assignment: CDR1 MNHEY and CDR2 SVGEGT. Trimming removed 0 bases from V and 3 bases from J; junction bases left unmatched: 6. There are 17 residues in the CDR3. CDR3 in amino acids: CASSYSIGTGGNYEQYF. Written as DNA, the CDR3 is TGTGCCAGCAGTTACTCGATTGGGACAGGGGGCAACTACGAGCAGTACTTC.

This rearrangement joins TRBV20-1 to TRBJ1-6; D is unresolved. V shed 5 bases and J shed 0 bases, with 5 bases lying between them. Germline assignment: CDR1 DFQATT and CDR2 SNEGSKA (reference sequence). The CDR3 consists of 13 residues. Here the CDR3 DNA reads TGCAGTGCTCTCAGCTCCTATAATTCACCCCTCCACTTT. Translated: CSALSSYNSPLHF.

This rearrangement joins TRBV7-2 to TRBJ2-5, with 8 nucleotides matching TRBD2. Germline CDR1 and CDR2: SGHTA and FQGNSA. V trimming: 5 bases; J trimming: 5 bases; junction bases outside the gene matches: 10. The CDR3 length is 15 residues. CDR3 nucleotides: TGTGCCAGCAGCAGAAGAGCGGGGGATGTGGAGACCCAGTACTTC. This sequence encodes CASSRRAGDVETQYF.

This clonotype was recorded a few times. This chain connects TRBV3-1 to TRBJ2-1; TRBD2 aligns across 10 bases. The germline V gene encodes CDR1 LGHDT and CDR2 YNNKEL (reference sequence). Unmatched junction bases numbered 14, after V lost 4 bases and J lost 8 bases. CDR3 length: 17 amino acids. The CDR3 here is CASSLLVASGSLYEQFF. The CDR3 DNA reads TGTGCCAGCAGCCTCTTGGTCGCTAGCGGGAGTCTCTATGAGCAGTTCTTC.

The chain carries TRBV12-3 or TRBV12-4 and TRBJ2-2, with D uncertain. This CDR3 is 14 amino acids long. V was cut by 3 bases and J by 3 bases, with 8 bases left in between. The CDR3 reads CASSFRIDTGELFF. The CDR3, as DNA: TGTGCCAGCAGTTTCAGAATAGACACCGGGGAGCTGTTTTTT.